The 4 T cell receptor beta chains below were found in one sample sequenced in a study of naive and memory T cell subsets. The treatment: skin biopsy from PPD injection site in Mantoux-positive individual. The library had UMIs added by 3' ligation of an oligonucleotide to TCR cDNA. The SP2 primer and nested alpha and beta constant region primers amplified ligated cDNA in four rounds. TCRdb itself ran the UMI-ligation and nested PCR reads through MiXCR, one entry per CDR3 protein. In the table there are under 25,000 distinct CDR3 sequences, 6% of which are singletons. The sample was skin, taken from a tuberculin skin test site. These receptors were taken from an adult in good health.

A few counts support this clonotype. V usage is TRBV7-9 and J usage is TRBJ2-2; D remains unclear. Trimming took off 3 bases at V and 1 base at J, with 3 bases between the two ends. The length of the CDR3 is 13 residues. Germline V gives CDR1 SEHNR, CDR2 FQNEAQ (reference sequence). CDR3 sequence reads: CASSLWNTGELFF. Written as DNA, the CDR3 is TGTGCCAGCAGCTTGTGGAACACCGGGGAGCTGTTTTTT.

This clonotype was detected many times. V usage is TRBV4-1 and J usage is TRBJ2-1; 10 bases line up with TRBD2. Germline V gene data show CDR1 as MGHRA and CDR2 as YSYEKL. The length of the CDR3 is 14 residues. The ends lost 6 bases at V and 6 bases at J; junction bases unmatched: 5. The chain's CDR3 is CASRPSGRANEQFF. The CDR3 DNA reads TGCGCCAGCAGACCAAGCGGGAGGGCCAATGAGCAGTTCTTC.

This clonotype came up many times. The chain has TRBV6-2 or TRBV6-3 and TRBJ1-5; D unclear. V gave up 6 bases and J gave up 3 bases, with 9 bases separating them. Germline V gene lookup returns CDR1 MNHEY and CDR2 SVGEGT. This CDR3 contains 13 residues. CDR3 loop: CASSRQDNQPQHF. The CDR3 nucleotides read TGTGCCAGCAGCCGACAAGACAATCAGCCCCAGCATTTT.

This clonotype was observed at least ten times. The gene calls are TRBV24-1 and TRBJ1-2; D gene unclear. Per germline, CDR1 KGHDR and CDR2 SFDVKD. V lost 2 bases to trimming and J lost 8 bases, with 17 bases between them. This CDR3 has 15 amino acids. The CDR3 DNA is TGTGCCACCAGTGATTCCGCGGAGGCGCCAGGCGGCTACACCTTC. It encodes CATSDSAEAPGGYTF.